This record concerns one TCR beta chain sequence. Its antigen is as yet unknown. Trimming shortened V by 3 bases and J by 1 base, and 9 bases separated the two germline ends. Germline V gene lookup returns CDR1 KGHSH and CDR2 LQKENI. This CDR3 is 14 amino acids long. This sample is part of a study of a mutant IDH1 vaccine in newly diagnosed glioma. Looking at the study overall: Eight vaccinations were given in weeks 1, 3, 5, 7, 11, 15, 19 and 23. Vaccine administration was initiated 4-6 weeks following radiotherapy alone, or with temozolomide cycles. Sex among treated patients split 62.5% male, around 40% female; mean age was approximately 40 years. Former treatment meant radiotherapy, temozolomide, or both; the majority had gotten both.

Repertoires were generated with immunoSEQ multiplex PCR, while TCRdb's copy carries only in-frame clones and drops some. The repertoire has approximately 10,000 clones, about nine tenths of them found once; the top ten carry more than 4.5%. Time point given: week 5, during vaccination. Every vaccine dose comprised 300 ug of mutant IDH1 20-mer peptide plus topical imiquimod. This material consisted of PBMCs, taken from a glioma patient whose treatment included an IDH1 peptide vaccine. V is TRBV18 and J is TRBJ1-1; D is unresolved. The receptor was derived from a woman aged 40 to 50 with glioma. Some clones in this sample may be carry-over from other donors' samples. The CDR3 DNA follows: TGTGCCAGCTCACCGCCCGGGCGGAACACTGAAGCTTTCTTT. This gives the protein CASSPPGRNTEAFF. Drawing the rest from reference TRBV18 and TRBJ1-1, the complete variable domain is NAGVMQNPRHLVRRRGQEARLRCSPMKGHSHVYWYRQLPEEGLKFMVYLQKENIIDESGMPKERFSAEFPKEGPSILRIQQVVRGDSAAYFCASSPPGRNTEAFFGQGTRLTVV.